The present T cell receptor beta chain was sequenced within a study of blood T cell repertoires in COVID-19 (dated by TCRdb to the early 2020s). A note on the overall study: Collaborator samples came from the United States, Italy and Spain and covered acute and convalescent phases of COVID-19. The samples were drawn from the first 160 participants of the ongoing ImmuneRACE study and from under 1,500 subjects provided by 6 global collaborators. Subjects who had been exposed to COVID-19, were actively infected with it, or had recovered from it provided the deeply sampled blood TCRbeta repertoires that made up the dataset. A de-identified subject ID, COVID-19 status, age in years and sex were almost always included in the sample metadata. A freely available public database, intended as a resource for researchers studying the immune response to SARS-CoV-2, is where the repertoires were released. The material from the prospective study consisted of cDNA or gDNA derived from T cells, B-cell-depleted T cells, or PBMCs. Where HLA class I and class II types were available, the types were taken from metadata supplied by the sample provider, not from assay-based typing. What the study reported, not specific to this receptor: How much clinical and demographic metadata was included differed by source and by participant, and the metadata was provided uncurated.

Here V drops 4 bases and J drops 10 bases, and the junction holds 20 bases not matched to any gene. In the germline V gene (reference sequence), CDR1 corresponds to SGHNT and CDR2 to YYREEE. The CDR3 numbers 17 residues from cysteine through phenylalanine. Just the 51-base CDR3 DNA is kept, in frame starting at base 1. A note on this clone: Its antigen is currently not known. Nothing much larger sits one base from this clone, and base qualities are not available.

The immunoSEQ Assay, a bias-controlled multiplex PCR, was used to amplify TCRbeta CDR3 regions from genomic DNA. Regarding the original processing steps: Nucleated cell counts per sample were estimated from amplification of reference gene primers within the assay. To quantify the absolute abundance of each unique TCRbeta CDR3 rearrangement, sequence reads were collapsed and filtered. Productive Simpson clonality was computed per sample as the square root of Simpson's diversity index over productive rearrangements. In its TCRdb copy, this immuneACCESS table keeps in-frame sequences only and misses some clones. Where compared with another copy, unresolved V genes explain less than half of these, and the others have no known cause. From that table come the V and J calls and clone size; the DNA was used to work out D and trimming. This sample gives 260,000 or so clones in total; approximately 85% of them show up just once. 4.7% of the sample comes from the top ten.

The collaborating institutions used their own protocols to collect whole blood in K2EDTA tubes. For TCRbeta analysis, collaborators shipped samples in one of three forms: frozen whole blood, isolated PBMCs, or DNA extracted from either of those sample types. The chain couples TRBV5-4 to TRBJ2-1; 7 bases in the junction line up with TRBD2. This clonotype originated in an older woman with acute or convalescent COVID-19. Sequenced: peripheral blood. The DNA reads TGTGCCAGCAGCCCCGGAGGGCTAGCGGTTCCGACGGAAGAGCAGTTCTTC. It translates to CASSPGGLAVPTEEQFF.